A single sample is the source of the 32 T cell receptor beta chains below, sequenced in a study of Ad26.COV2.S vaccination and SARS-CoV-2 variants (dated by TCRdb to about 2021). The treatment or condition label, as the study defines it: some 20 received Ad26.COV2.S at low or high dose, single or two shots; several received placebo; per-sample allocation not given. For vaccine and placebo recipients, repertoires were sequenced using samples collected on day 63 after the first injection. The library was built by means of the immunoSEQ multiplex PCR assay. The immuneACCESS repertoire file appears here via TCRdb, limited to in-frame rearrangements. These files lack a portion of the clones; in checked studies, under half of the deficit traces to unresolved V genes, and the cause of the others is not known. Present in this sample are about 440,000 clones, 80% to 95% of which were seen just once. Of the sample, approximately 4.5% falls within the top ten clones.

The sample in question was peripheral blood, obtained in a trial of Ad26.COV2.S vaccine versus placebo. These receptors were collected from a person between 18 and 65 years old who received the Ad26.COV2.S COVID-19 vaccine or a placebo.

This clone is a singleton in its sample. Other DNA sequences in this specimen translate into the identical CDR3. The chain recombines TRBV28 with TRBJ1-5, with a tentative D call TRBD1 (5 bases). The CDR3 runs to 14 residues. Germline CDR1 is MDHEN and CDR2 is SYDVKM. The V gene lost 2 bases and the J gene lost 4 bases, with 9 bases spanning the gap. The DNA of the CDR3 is TGTGCCAGCAGTTTAGGGGGTGGGAATCAGCCCCAGCATTTT. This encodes CASSLGGGNQPQHF.

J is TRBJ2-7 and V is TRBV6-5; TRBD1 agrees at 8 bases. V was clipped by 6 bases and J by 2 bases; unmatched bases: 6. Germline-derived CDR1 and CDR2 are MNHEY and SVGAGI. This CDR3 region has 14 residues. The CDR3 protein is CASSDRGWAYEQYF. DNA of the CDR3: TGTGCCAGCAGCGACAGGGGATGGGCCTACGAGCAGTACTTC.

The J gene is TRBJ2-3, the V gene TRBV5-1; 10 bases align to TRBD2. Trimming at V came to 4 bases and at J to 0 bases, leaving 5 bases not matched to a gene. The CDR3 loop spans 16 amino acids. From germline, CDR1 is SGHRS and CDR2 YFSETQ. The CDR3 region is CASSPGLAFSTDTQYF. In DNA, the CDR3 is TGCGCCAGCAGCCCGGGACTAGCGTTTAGCACAGATACGCAGTATTTT.

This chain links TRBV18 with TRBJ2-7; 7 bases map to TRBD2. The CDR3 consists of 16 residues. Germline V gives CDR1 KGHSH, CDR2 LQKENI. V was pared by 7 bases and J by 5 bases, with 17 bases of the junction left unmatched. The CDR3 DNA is TGTGCCAGCTTCGGGGACCGTCCGGGAGGACTCAACGAGCAGTACTTC. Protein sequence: CASFGDRPGGLNEQYF.

The CDR3 coding sequence is TGTGCCAGCAGCAAAGGACTAGCGGGAAGGGACAATGAGCAGTTCTTC. Its protein product is CASSKGLAGRDNEQFF. This chain links TRBV21-1 with TRBJ2-1; the table names TRBD2, a call not compared with the DNA. TRBV21-1 is deemed a pseudogene. The CDR3 is 16 amino acids.

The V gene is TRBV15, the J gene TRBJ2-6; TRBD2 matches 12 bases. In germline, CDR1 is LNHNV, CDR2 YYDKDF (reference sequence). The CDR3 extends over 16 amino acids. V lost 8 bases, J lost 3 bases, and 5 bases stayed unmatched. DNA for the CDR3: TGTGCCACCCGACTAGCGGGAGAGGATGGGGCCAACGTCCTGACTTTC. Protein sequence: CATRLAGEDGANVLTF.

The CDR3 here is CASSYGQGGYEQYF. CDR3 bases: TGTGCCAGCAGTTACGGGCAGGGAGGCTACGAGCAGTACTTC. The chain recombines TRBV6-6 with TRBJ2-7, with a weak D call TRBD2 (6 bases). The germline CDR1 and CDR2 sequences are MNHNY and SVGAGI (reference sequence). This CDR3 comprises 14 residues. With 2 bases removed from V and 3 bases from J, the gap between germline ends came to 11 bases.

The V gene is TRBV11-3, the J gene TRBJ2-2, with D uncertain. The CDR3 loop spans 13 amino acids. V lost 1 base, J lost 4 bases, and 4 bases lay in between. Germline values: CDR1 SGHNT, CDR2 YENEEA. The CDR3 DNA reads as TGTGCCAGCAGCTTAGGGTTCACCGGGGAGCTGTTTTTT. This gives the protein CASSLGFTGELFF.

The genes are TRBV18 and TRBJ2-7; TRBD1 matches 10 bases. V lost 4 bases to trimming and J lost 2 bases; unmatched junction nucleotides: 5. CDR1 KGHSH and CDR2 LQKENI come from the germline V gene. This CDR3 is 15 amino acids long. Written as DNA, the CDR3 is TGTGCCAGCTCACAGGGACAGGGGTTCACCTACGAGCAGTACTTC. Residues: CASSQGQGFTYEQYF.

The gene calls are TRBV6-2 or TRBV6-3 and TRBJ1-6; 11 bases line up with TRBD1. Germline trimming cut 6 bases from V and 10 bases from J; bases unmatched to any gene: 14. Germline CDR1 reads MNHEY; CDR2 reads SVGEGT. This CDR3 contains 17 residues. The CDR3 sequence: CASSRTRDRGLRSPLHF. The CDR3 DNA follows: TGTGCCAGCAGCCGGACCCGGGACAGGGGGTTGCGGTCACCCCTCCACTTT.

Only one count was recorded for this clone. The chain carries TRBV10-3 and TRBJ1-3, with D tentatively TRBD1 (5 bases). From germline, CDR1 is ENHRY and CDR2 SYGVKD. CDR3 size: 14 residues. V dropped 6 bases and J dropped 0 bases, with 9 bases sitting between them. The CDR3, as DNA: TGTGCCATCAGGGACACATCCTCTGGAAACACCATATATTTT. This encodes CAIRDTSSGNTIYF.

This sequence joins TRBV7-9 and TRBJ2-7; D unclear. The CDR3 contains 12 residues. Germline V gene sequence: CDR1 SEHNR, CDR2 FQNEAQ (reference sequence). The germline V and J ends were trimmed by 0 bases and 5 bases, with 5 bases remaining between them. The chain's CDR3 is CASSLAFDEQYF. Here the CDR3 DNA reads TGTGCCAGCAGCTTAGCGTTCGACGAGCAGTACTTC.

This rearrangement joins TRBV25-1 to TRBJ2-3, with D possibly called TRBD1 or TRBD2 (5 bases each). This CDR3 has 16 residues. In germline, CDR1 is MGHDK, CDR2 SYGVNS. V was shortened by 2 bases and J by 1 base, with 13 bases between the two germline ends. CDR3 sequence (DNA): TGTGCCAGCAGTGAAAGGTACCAGGGAGGCACAGATACGCAGTATTTT. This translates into CASSERYQGGTDTQYF.

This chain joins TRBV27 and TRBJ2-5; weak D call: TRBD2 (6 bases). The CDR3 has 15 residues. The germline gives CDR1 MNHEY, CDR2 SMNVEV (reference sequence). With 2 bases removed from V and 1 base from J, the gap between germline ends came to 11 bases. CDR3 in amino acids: CASSLLGGGQETQYF. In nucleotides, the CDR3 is TGTGCCAGCAGTTTACTGGGGGGTGGCCAAGAGACCCAGTACTTC.

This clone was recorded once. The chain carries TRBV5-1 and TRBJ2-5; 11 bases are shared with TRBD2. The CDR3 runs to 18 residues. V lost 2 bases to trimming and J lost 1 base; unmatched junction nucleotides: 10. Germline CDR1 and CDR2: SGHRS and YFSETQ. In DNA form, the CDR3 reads TGCGCCAGCAGCTTATTTGGGACTAGCGGAACTCTCCAAGAGACCCAGTACTTC. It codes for CASSLFGTSGTLQETQYF.

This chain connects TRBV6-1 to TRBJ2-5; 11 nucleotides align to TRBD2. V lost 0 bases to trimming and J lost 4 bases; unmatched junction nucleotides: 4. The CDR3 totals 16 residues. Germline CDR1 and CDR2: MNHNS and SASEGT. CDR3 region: CASSEASGRAGETQYF. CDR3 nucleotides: TGTGCCAGCAGTGAAGCTAGCGGGAGGGCCGGAGAGACCCAGTACTTC.

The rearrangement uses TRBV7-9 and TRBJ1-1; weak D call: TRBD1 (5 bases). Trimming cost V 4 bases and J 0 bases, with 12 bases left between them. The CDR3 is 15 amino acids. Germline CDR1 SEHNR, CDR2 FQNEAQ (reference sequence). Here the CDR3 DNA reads TGTGCCAGCAGCTCCCCAGACAGCCTGAACACTGAAGCTTTCTTT. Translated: CASSSPDSLNTEAFF. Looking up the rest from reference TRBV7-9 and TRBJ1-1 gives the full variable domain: DTGVSQNPRHKITKRGQNVTFRCDPISEHNRLYWYRQTLGQGPEFLTYFQNEAQLEKSRLLSDRFSAERPKGSFSTLEIQRTEQGDSAMYLCASSSPDSLNTEAFFGQGTRLTVV.

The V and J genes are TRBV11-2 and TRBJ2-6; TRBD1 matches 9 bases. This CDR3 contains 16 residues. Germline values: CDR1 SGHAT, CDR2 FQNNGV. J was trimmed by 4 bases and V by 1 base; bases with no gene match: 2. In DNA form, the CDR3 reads TGTGCCAGCAGCTTAGGGACAGGGGCCGGGGCCAACGTCCTGACTTTC. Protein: CASSLGTGAGANVLTF.

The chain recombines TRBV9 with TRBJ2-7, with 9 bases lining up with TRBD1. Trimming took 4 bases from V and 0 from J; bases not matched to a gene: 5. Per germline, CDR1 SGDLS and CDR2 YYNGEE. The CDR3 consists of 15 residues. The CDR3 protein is CASSRDRGTSYEQYF. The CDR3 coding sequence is TGTGCCAGCAGCCGCGACAGGGGGACCTCCTACGAGCAGTACTTC.

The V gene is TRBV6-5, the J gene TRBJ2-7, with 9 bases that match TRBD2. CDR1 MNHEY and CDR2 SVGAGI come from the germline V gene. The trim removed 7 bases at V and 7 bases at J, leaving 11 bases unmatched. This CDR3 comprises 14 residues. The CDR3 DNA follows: TGTGCCAGCAAATCGGGACTAGCCCATCGAGAGCAGTACTTC. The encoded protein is CASKSGLAHREQYF.

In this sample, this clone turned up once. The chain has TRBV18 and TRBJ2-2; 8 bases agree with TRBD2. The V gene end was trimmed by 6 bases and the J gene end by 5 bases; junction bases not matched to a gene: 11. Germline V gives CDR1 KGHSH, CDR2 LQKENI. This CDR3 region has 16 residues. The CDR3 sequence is CASSDRAGEYTGELFF. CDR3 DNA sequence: TGTGCCAGCTCGGATCGAGCGGGAGAGTATACCGGGGAGCTGTTTTTT.

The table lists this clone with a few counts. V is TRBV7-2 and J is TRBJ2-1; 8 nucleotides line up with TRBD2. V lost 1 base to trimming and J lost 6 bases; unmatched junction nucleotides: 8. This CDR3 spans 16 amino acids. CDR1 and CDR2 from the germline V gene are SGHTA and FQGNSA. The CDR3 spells CASSLVGLAGGNEQFF. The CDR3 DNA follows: TGTGCCAGCAGCTTAGTCGGGCTAGCGGGCGGCAATGAGCAGTTCTTC.

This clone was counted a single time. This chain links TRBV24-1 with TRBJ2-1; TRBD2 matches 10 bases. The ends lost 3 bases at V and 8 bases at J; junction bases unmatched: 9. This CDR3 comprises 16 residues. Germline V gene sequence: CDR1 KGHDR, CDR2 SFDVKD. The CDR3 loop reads CATSDTSGDDGDEQFF. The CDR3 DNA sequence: TGTGCCACCAGTGATACTAGCGGGGATGACGGGGATGAGCAGTTCTTC.

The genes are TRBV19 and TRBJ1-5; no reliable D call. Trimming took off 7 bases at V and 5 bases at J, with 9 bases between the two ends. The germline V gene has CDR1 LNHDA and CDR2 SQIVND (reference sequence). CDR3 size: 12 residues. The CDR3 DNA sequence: TGTGCCAGTACCCTTGAAGATCAGCCCCAGCATTTT. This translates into CASTLEDQPQHF.

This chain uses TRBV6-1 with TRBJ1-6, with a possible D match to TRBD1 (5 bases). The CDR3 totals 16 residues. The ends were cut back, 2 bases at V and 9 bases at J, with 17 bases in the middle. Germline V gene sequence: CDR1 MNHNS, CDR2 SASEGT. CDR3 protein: CASSETAAGKFSPLHF. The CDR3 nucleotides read TGTGCCAGCAGTGAAACGGCGGCAGGGAAGTTTTCACCCCTCCACTTT.

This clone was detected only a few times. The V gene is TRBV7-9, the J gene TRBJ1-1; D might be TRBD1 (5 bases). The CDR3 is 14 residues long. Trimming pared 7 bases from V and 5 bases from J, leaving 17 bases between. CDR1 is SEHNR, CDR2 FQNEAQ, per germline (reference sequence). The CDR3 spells CASTLPRGDTEAFF. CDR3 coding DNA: TGTGCCAGCACCCTCCCGCGGGGGGATACTGAAGCTTTCTTT.

CDR3 sequence: CASSSDEELGNTIYF. Written as DNA, the CDR3 is TGCGCCAGCAGCTCGGACGAGGAACTGGGAAACACCATATATTTT. This chain connects TRBV5-1 to TRBJ1-3, with unresolved D. The germline V and J ends were trimmed by 3 bases and 4 bases, with 14 bases remaining between them. This CDR3 has 15 residues. CDR1 is SGHRS, CDR2 YFSETQ, per germline.

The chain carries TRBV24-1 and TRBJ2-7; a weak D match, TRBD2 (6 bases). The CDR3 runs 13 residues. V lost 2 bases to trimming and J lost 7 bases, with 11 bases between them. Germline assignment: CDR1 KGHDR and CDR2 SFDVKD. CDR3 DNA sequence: TGTGCCACCAGTGATTGGGGTCGGGGGGAGCAGTACTTC. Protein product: CATSDWGRGEQYF.

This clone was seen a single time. The CDR3 reads CASTRGSRANEQFF. The CDR3 DNA is TGTGCCAGCACCCGGGGTAGTCGGGCCAATGAGCAGTTCTTC. V is TRBV7-8 and J is TRBJ2-1, with TRBD2 as a possible D gene (5 bases). The CDR3 totals 14 residues. The germline V gene encodes CDR1 SGHVS and CDR2 FQNEAQ. Trimming took off 7 bases at V and 6 bases at J, with 16 bases between the two ends.

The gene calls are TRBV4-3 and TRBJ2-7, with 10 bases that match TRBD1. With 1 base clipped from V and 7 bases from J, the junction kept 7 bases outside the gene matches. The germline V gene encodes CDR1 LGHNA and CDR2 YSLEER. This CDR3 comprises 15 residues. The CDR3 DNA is TGCGCCAGCAGCCAAGGGACAGGGGGTTCGAGGGAGCAGTACTTC. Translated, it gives CASSQGTGGSREQYF.

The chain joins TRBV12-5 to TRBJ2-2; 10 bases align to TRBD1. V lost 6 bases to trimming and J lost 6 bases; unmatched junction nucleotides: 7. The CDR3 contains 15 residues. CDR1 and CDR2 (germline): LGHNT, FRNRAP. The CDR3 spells CASGPGTGVAGELFF. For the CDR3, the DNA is TGTGCTAGTGGCCCTGGGACAGGGGTGGCCGGGGAGCTGTTTTTT.

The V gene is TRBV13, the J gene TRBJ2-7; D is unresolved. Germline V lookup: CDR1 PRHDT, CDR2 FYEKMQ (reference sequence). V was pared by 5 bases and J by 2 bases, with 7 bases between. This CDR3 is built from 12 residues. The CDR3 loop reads CASSLSTYEQYF. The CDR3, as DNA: TGTGCCAGCAGCCTATCTACCTACGAGCAGTACTTC.